The clone carrying this T cell receptor beta chain was detected only a few times. Its target is unknown. TCRdb passed the reads through MiXCR, listing each CDR3 protein once. The repertoire holds fewer than 250,000 distinct CDR3 sequences, with roughly 23% as singletons. The data were taken from a study of T cell repertoires in cytomegalovirus infection. Background on the study: The public TCR beta signatures pointed to both CMV infection and matching HLA type. Study-level findings and limits: Carriage of CMV together with the relevant HLA was identifiable through cumulative public TCR beta family frequency. The ex vivo response was dominated by HLA-C-restricted CMV-specific TCR beta clonotypes.

CDR3 length: 15 residues. The V and J ends lost 3 bases and 0 bases respectively, with 11 bases between them. The receptor was derived from a human donor in good health (CMV status not recorded). Some clones in this sample may be carry-over from other donors' samples. This rearrangement joins TRBV12-3 or TRBV12-4 to TRBJ1-1; D is undetermined. Specimen: CD8+ T cells from PBMCs. CDR3 sequence reads: CASSFRVGMNTEAFF. The CDR3 nucleotides read TGTGCCAGCAGTTTTCGCGTGGGTATGAACACTGAAGCTTTCTTT.